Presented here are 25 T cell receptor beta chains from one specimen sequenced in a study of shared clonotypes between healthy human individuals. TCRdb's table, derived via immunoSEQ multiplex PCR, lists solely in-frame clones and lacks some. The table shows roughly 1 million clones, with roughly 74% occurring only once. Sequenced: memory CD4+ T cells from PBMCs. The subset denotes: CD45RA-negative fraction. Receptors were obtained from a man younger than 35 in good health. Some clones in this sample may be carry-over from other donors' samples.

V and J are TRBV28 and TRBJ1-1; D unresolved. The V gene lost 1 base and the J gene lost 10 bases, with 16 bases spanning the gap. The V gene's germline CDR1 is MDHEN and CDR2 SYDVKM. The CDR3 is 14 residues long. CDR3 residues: CASSLFGFVLGAFF. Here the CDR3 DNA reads TGTGCCAGCAGTTTATTTGGGTTTGTGCTGGGAGCTTTCTTT.

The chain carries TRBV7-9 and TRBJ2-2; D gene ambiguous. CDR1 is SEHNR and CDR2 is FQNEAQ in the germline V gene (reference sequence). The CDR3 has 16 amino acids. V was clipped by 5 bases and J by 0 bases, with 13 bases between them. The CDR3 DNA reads TGTGCCAGCAGCCCTCTTGGCCGCCCGAACACCGGGGAGCTGTTTTTT. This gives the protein CASSPLGRPNTGELFF.

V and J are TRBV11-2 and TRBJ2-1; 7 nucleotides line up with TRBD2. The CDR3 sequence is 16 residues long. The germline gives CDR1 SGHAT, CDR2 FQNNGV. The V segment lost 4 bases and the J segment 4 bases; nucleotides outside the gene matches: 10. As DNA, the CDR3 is TGTGCCAGCAGCTCATATCCCCTCGGGGGGTACAATGAGCAGTTCTTC. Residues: CASSSYPLGGYNEQFF.

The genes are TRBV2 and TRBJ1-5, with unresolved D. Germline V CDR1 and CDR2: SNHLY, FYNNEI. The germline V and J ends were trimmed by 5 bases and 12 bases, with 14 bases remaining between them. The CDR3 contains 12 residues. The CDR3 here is CASSLRTDLQHF. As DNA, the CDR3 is TGTGCCAGCAGTCTACGGACGGACCTCCAGCATTTT.

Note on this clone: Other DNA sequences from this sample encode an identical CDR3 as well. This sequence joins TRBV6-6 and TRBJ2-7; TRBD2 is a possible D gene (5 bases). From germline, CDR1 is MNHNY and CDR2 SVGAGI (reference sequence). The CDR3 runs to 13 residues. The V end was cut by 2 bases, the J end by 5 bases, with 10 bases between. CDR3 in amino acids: CASSYRGWDEQYF. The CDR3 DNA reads TGTGCCAGCAGTTACCGAGGGTGGGACGAGCAGTACTTC.

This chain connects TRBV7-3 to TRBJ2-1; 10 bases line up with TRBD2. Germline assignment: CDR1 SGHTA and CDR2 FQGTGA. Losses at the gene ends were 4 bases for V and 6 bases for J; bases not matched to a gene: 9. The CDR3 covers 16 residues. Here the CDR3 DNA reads TGTGCCAGCAGCTCCTGGGGGACTAGCGTCCCCAATGAGCAGTTCTTC. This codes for CASSSWGTSVPNEQFF.

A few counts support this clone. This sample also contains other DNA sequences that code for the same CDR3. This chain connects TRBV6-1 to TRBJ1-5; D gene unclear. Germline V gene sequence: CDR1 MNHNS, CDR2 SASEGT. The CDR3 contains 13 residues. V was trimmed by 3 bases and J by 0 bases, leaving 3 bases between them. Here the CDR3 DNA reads TGTGCCAGCAGTGATATTAGCAATCAGCCCCAGCATTTT. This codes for CASSDISNQPQHF.

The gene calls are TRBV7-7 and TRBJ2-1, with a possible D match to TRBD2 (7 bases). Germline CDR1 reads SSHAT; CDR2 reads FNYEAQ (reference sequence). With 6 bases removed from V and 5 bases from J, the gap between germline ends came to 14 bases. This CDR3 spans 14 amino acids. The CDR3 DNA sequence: TGTGCCAGCAGTCTGGGGGGGGCGAACAATGAGCAGTTCTTC. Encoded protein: CASSLGGANNEQFF.

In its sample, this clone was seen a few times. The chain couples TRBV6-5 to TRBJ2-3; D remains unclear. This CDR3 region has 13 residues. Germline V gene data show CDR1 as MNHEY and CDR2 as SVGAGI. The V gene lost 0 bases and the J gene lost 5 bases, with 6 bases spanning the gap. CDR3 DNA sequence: TGTGCCAGCAGTTACTCGTTAGAAGATACGCAGTATTTT. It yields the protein CASSYSLEDTQYF.

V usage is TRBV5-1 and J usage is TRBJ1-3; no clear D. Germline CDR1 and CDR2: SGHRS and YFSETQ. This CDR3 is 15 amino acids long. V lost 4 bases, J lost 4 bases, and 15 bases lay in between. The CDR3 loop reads CASSEALGSGNTIYF. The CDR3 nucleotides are TGCGCCAGCAGCGAAGCCTTGGGGTCAGGAAACACCATATATTTT.

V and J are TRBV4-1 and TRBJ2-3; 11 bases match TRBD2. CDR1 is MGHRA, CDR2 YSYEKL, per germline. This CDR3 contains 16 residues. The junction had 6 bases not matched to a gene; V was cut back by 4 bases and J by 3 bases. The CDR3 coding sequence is TGCGCCAGCAGCCTCTTAGCGGGAGGGAGGACAGATACGCAGTATTTT. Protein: CASSLLAGGRTDTQYF.

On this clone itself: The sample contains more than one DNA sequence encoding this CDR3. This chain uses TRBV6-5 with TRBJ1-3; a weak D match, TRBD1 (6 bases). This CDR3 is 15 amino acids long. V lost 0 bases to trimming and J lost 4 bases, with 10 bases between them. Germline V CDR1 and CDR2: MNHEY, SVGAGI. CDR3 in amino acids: CASSYSAGAGNTIYF. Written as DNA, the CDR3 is TGTGCCAGCAGTTACTCGGCGGGGGCCGGAAACACCATATATTTT.

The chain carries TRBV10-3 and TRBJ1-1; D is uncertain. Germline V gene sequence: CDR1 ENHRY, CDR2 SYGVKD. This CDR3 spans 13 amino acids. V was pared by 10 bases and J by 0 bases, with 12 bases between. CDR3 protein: CATLSGMNTEAFF. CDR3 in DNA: TGTGCCACCCTATCCGGGATGAACACTGAAGCTTTCTTT.

The CDR3 region is CASSPTSGSRETQYF. CDR3 sequence (DNA): TGTGCCAGCAGCCCGACTAGCGGGAGCAGAGAGACCCAGTACTTC. The chain employs TRBV11-1 and TRBJ2-5, with 12 bases that match TRBD2. The CDR3 is 15 amino acids. Germline V gene data show CDR1 as SGHAT and CDR2 as FQDESV (reference sequence). J gave up 4 bases and V 5 bases, and 5 bases lay outside the gene matches.

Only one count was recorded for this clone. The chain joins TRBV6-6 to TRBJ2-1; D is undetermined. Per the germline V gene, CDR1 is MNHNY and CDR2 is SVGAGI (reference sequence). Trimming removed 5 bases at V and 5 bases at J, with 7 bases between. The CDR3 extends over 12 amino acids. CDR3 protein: CASSASDNEQFF. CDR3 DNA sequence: TGTGCCAGCAGTGCGAGCGACAATGAGCAGTTCTTC.

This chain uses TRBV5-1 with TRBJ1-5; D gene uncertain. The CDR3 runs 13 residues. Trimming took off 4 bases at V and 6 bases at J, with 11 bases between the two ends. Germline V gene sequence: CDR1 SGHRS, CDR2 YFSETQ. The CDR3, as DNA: TGCGCCAGCAGCAACGGCCCCAGTCAGCCCCAGCATTTT. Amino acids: CASSNGPSQPQHF. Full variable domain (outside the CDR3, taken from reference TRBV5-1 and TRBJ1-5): KAGVTQTPRYLIKTRGQQVTLSCSPISGHRSVSWYQQTPGQGLQFLFEYFSETQRNKGNFPGRFSGRQFSNSRSEMNVSTLELGDSALYLCASSNGPSQPQHFGDGTRLSIL.

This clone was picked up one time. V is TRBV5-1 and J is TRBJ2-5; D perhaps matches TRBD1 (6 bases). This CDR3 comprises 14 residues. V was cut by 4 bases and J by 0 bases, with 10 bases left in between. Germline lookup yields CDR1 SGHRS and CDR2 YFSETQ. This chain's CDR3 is CASSEQGYQETQYF. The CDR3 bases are TGCGCCAGCAGCGAACAGGGTTACCAAGAGACCCAGTACTTC.

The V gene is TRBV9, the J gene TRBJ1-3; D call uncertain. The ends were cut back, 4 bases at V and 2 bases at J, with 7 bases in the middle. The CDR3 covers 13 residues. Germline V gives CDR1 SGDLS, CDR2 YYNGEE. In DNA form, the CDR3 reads TGTGCCAGCAGCCCCGAGGCTGGAAACACCATATATTTT. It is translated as CASSPEAGNTIYF.

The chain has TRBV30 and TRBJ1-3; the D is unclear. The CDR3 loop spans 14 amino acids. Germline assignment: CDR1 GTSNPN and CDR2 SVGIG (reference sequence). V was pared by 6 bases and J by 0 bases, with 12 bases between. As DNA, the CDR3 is TGTGCCTGTTCCTCAGCATACTCTGGAAACACCATATATTTT. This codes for CACSSAYSGNTIYF. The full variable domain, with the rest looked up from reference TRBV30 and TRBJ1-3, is SQTIHQWPATLVQPVGSPLSLECTVEGTSNPNLYWYRQAAGRGLQLLFYSVGIGQISSEVPQNLSASRPQDRQFILSSKKLLLSDSGFYLCACSSAYSGNTIYFGEGSWLTVV.

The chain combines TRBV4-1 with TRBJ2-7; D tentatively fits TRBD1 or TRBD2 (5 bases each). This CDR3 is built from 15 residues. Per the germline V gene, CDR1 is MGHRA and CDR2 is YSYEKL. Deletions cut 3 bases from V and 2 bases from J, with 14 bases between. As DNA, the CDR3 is TGCGCCAGCAGCCACCCGGGACGGGCCACCTACGAGCAGTACTTC. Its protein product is CASSHPGRATYEQYF.

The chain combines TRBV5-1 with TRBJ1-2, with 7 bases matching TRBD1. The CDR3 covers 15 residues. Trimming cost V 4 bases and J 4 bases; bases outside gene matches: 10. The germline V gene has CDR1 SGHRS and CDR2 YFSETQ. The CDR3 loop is CASSRDKGASYGYTF. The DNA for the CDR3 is TGCGCCAGCAGCCGGGACAAGGGGGCTAGCTATGGCTACACCTTC.

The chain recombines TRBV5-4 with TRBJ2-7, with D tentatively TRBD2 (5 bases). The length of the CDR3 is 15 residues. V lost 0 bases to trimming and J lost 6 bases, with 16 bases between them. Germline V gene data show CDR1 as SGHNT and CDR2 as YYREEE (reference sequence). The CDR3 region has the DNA TGTGCCAGCAGCTTGGAGGCCGGCCGGGCGGGCGAGCAGTACTTC. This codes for CASSLEAGRAGEQYF.

CDR3: CASRRDTGELFF. The CDR3 nucleotides read TGTGCCAGCAGGCGTGACACCGGGGAGCTGTTTTTT. The rearrangement links TRBV7-9 to TRBJ2-2; D not certain. The CDR3 sequence is 12 residues long. V gave up 6 bases and J gave up 3 bases, with 5 bases separating them. The germline CDR1 and CDR2 sequences are SEHNR and FQNEAQ (reference sequence).

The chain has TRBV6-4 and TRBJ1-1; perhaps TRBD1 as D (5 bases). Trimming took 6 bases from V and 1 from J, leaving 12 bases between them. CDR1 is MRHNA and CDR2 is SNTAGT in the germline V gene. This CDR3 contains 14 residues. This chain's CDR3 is CASSLDSSNTEAFF. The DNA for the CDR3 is TGTGCCAGCAGCCTCGACAGTTCGAACACTGAAGCTTTCTTT.

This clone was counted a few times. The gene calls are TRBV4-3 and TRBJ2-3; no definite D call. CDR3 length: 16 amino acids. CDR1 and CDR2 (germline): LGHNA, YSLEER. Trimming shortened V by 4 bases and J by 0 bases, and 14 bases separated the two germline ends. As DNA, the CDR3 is TGCGCCAGCAGCCCGGCCGTGGGAAGGAGCACAGATACGCAGTATTTT. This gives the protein CASSPAVGRSTDTQYF.